The clone carrying this TCR beta chain has a handful of counts. The source of the sample is a study of response to subunit inactivated influenza vaccine. TCRdb re-derived calls from the RT-PCR reads in MiXCR, one entry per CDR3 protein. The table lists approximately 520,000 distinct CDR3 sequences, 15% to 20% of them singletons. The CDR3 runs 11 residues. V gave up 6 bases and J gave up 11 bases, with 13 bases separating them. Germline CDR1 and CDR2: SGHTA and FQGNSA. The V and J genes are TRBV7-2 and TRBJ1-1; D gene unclear. Sequenced here: CD4+ T cells sorted from PBMCs, sampled 23 to 25 months after vaccination. This sequence was found in a man aged 50 to 75 who received an inactivated influenza vaccine. The CDR3 DNA sequence: TGTGCCAGCAGTCCAGGCCGTGGGGCTTTCTTT. Residues: CASSPGRGAFF.